The clone carrying this TCR beta chain turned up a few times. Antigen: not known. The data were taken from a study of response to subunit inactivated influenza vaccine. Via MiXCR, TCRdb re-called the RT-PCR reads, giving one row per CDR3 protein. The table includes a few hundred thousand distinct CDR3 sequences, 11% to 15% detected once. Findings and caveats of the study: That few new T cells are recruited by each seasonal influenza vaccination was the authors' suggestion.

The CDR3 consists of 15 residues. V lost 1 base to trimming and J lost 0 bases, with 9 bases between them. CDR1 and CDR2 (germline): SGHAT, FQNNGV. The chain uses TRBV11-2 and TRBJ1-1; D might be TRBD1 (6 bases). The receptor's source is a man in his fifties or sixties who received an inactivated influenza vaccine. The input for sequencing was PBMCs from blood, taken about 12 days after vaccination. CDR3 bases: TGTGCCAGCAGCTTAGTGGACAGATTGAACACTGAAGCTTTCTTT. It yields the protein CASSLVDRLNTEAFF.